This T cell receptor beta chain is from a study of Graves' ophthalmopathy and Graves' hyperthyroidism. This CDR3 is 15 amino acids long. Germline V gene sequence: CDR1 SGHVS, CDR2 FNYEAQ. The ends lost 2 bases at V and 0 bases at J; junction bases unmatched: 4. Study-level findings and limits: Blood contained most expanded thyroid clonotypes exceeding 0.001 frequency.

Diagnosis relied on clinical symptoms, serum thyroxine, TRAb, thyroid ultrasound and orbital computed tomography. The authors amplified TCR beta CDR3 regions, and they did so from RNA transcripts for repertoire sequencing. Second-round multiplex PCR came after a first-round RT-PCR that employed HTBI primers. TCRdb reprocessed the multiplex PCR reads with MiXCR, giving one entry per CDR3 protein. The table lists around 1,000,000 distinct CDR3 sequences, less than 45% of them singletons. This clonotype came up many times. Antigen specificity is unknown. The sample was peripheral blood or thyroid tissue (not recorded which). The V call is TRBV7-6, the J call TRBJ2-7; 7 bases align to TRBD1. This receptor was obtained from an adult man with Graves' hyperthyroidism. The CDR3 DNA follows: TGTGCCAGCAGCTTACGACAGGGTGTCTCCTACGAGCAGTACTTC. This codes for CASSLRQGVSYEQYF.